This TCR beta chain was identified during a study of cytomegalovirus exposure and HLA in healthy donors. With 6 bases removed from V and 1 base from J, the gap between germline ends came to 10 bases. CDR3 length equals 15 residues. In this sample, this clone turned up once. Profiled with immunoSEQ multiplex PCR; TCRdb holds only in-frame clones, not every one. Of some 170,000 clones listed, 85% to 90% are singletons. The TCR was taken from a woman in her twenties or thirties in good health and CMV-seronegative. Input material: PBMCs. This chain links TRBV23-1 with TRBJ2-6, with D perhaps given as TRBD1 or TRBD2 (5 bases each). TRBV23-1 is reported as an ORF; its role is uncertain. The CDR3 DNA sequence: TGCGCCAGCAGCCGAGGGGTATCTGGGGCCAACGTCCTGACTTTC. Its protein product is CASSRGVSGANVLTF.